The 5 T cell receptor beta chains below come from one sample, sequenced in a study of cytomegalovirus exposure and HLA in healthy donors. The table came from immunoSEQ multiplex PCR; TCRdb's copy has only in-frame clones and leaves some out. This table has some 120,000 clones, 75% to 90% appearing once. Sequenced: PBMCs. The receptor source for this set is a woman aged 18-29 years in good health and CMV-seronegative.

This CDR3 is CASSLIVMGLHEQYF. The CDR3, as DNA: TGTGCCAGCAGCTTAATAGTAATGGGCCTCCACGAGCAGTACTTC. The V and J genes are TRBV7-6 and TRBJ2-7, with D unresolved. The germline V gene encodes CDR1 SGHVS and CDR2 FNYEAQ. The CDR3 consists of 15 residues. V gave up 2 bases and J gave up 5 bases, with 16 bases separating them.

The chain is built from TRBV6-1 and TRBJ1-5; D gene uncertain. V lost 4 bases and J lost 5, with 12 bases in between. The germline V gene has CDR1 MNHNS and CDR2 SASEGT. The CDR3 loop spans 14 amino acids. CDR3 coding DNA: TGTGCCAGCAGTGTTACAGAGAGCTATCAGCCCCAGCATTTT. This gives the protein CASSVTESYQPQHF.

The chain employs TRBV9 and TRBJ2-2, with D perhaps matching TRBD1 (6 bases). CDR3 length: 14 residues. Between the trimmed V and J ends, which lost 3 bases and 1 base, there was a span of 7 bases. Germline values: CDR1 SGDLS, CDR2 YYNGEE. This CDR3 reads CASSGGQNTGELFF. The CDR3 coding sequence is TGTGCCAGCAGCGGGGGACAGAACACCGGGGAGCTGTTTTTT.

The DNA for the CDR3 is TGTGCCAGCAGTGTACAGGGGGTAGCGAACACTGAAGCTTTCTTT. Protein product: CASSVQGVANTEAFF. The rearrangement joins TRBV2 to TRBJ1-1, with 8 positions matching TRBD1. Germline assignment: CDR1 SNHLY and CDR2 FYNNEI. The CDR3 runs to 15 residues. Germline trimming cut 4 bases from V and 1 base from J; bases unmatched to any gene: 5.

J is TRBJ1-2 and V is TRBV28, with TRBD1 identical over 7 bases. The CDR3 covers 15 residues. Germline trimming cut 6 bases from V and 6 bases from J; bases unmatched to any gene: 13. Germline V CDR1 and CDR2: MDHEN, SYDVKM. CDR3 DNA sequence: TGTGCCAGCAGAGGGACAGAGCTTGCCCGGAATGGCTACACCTTC. It encodes CASRGTELARNGYTF.